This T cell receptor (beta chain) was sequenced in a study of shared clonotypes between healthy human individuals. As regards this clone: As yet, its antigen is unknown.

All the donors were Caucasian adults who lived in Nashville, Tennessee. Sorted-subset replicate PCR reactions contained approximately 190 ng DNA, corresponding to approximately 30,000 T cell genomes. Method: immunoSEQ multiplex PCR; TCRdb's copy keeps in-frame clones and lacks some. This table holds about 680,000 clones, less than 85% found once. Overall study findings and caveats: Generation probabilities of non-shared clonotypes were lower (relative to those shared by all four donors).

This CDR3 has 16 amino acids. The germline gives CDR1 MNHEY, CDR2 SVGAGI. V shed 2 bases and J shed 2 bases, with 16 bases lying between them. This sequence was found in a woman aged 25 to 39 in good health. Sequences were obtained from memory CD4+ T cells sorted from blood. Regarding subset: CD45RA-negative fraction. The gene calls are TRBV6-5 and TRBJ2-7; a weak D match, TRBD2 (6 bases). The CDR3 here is CASSYLSGSYTYEQYF. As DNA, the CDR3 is TGTGCCAGCAGTTACCTATCCGGGAGTTATACCTACGAGCAGTACTTC.